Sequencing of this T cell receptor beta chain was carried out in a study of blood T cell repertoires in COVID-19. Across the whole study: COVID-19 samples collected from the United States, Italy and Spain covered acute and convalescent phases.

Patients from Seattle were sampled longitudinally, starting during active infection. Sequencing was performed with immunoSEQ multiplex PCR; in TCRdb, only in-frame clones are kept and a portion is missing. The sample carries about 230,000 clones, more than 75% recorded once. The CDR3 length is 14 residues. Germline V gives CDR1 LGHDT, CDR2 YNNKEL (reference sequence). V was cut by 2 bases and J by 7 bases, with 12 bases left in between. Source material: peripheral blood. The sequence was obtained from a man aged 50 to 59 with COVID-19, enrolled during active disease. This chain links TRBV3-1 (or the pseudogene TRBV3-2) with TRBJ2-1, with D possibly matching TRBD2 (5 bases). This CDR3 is CASSQRTGLNEQFF. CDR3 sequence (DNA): TGTGCCAGCAGCCAAAGGACTGGGTTGAATGAGCAGTTCTTC.